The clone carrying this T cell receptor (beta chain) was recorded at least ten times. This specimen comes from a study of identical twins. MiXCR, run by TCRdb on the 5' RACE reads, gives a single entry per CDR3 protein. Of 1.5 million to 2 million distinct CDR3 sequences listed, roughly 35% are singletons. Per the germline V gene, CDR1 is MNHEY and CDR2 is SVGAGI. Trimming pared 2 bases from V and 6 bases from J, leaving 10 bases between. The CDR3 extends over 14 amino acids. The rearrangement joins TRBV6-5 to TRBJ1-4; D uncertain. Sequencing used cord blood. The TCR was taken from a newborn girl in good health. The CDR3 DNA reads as TGTGCCAGCAGTTACAATGAGGGTTATGAAAAACTGTTTTTT. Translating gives CASSYNEGYEKLFF.